This record covers a single TCR beta chain. Profiled with immunoSEQ multiplex PCR; TCRdb holds only in-frame clones, not every one. The sample carries 12,000 or so clones, around 89% recorded once. The length of the CDR3 is 14 residues. In germline, CDR1 is MNHNS, CDR2 SASEGT. V was cut by 2 bases and J by 5 bases, with 10 bases left in between. This sample was taken from a study of blood T cell dynamics during melanoma immunotherapy. Study-level background: Metastatic melanoma patients received first-line pembrolizumab or nivolumab plus ipilimumab.

The time point denotes: week 3, after first cycle of checkpoint inhibitor. Samples come from before therapy and from week 3 after the first blockade cycle. The V gene is TRBV6-1, the J gene TRBJ1-5; D gene ambiguous. This TCR was sampled from a human donor with melanoma. The source was blood, collected from a patient treated with checkpoint blockade. This chain's CDR3 is CASSESDTYQPQHF. The CDR3, as DNA: TGTGCCAGCAGTGAATCCGATACTTATCAGCCCCAGCATTTT.